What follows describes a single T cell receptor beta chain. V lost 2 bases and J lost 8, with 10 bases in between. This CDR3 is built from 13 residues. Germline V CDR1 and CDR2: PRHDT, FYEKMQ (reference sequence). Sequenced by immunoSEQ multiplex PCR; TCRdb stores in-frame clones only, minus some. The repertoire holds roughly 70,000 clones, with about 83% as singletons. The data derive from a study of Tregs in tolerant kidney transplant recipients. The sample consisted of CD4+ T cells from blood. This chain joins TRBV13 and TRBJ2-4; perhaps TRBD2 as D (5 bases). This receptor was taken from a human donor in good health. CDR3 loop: CASSLRVGDIQYF. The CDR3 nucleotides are TGTGCCAGCAGCTTACGGGTCGGGGACATTCAGTACTTC.